Reported below is one TCR beta chain. What it binds is unknown. This entry is derived from a study of breast tumors, draining lymph nodes, adjacent tissues. Findings and limits, study-wide: Tumor TCR diversity was below lymph nodes but above nontumor tissue.

TCRdb re-derived calls from the multiplex PCR reads in MiXCR, one entry per CDR3 protein. Of over 10,000 distinct CDR3 sequences listed, 55% to 75% are singletons. V lost 7 bases and J lost 2; bases outside the gene matches: 11. The CDR3 loop spans 14 amino acids. CDR1 and CDR2 (germline): DFQATT, SNEGSKA (reference sequence). This receptor was obtained from a female donor with breast cancer. Some clones in this sample may be carry-over from other donors' samples. The sample taken for sequencing was tumor-adjacent breast tissue. This chain connects TRBV20-1 to TRBJ2-7; 7 bases are shared with TRBD2. This CDR3 is CSVPRASGTYEQYF. In nucleotides, the CDR3 is TGCAGTGTCCCTCGGGCTAGCGGAACCTACGAGCAGTACTTC.